This passage covers 27 T cell receptor beta chains from one sample sequenced in a study of T cells after yellow fever vaccination. Each CDR3 protein is one row after TCRdb ran MiXCR on the 5' RACE reads. The sample includes a few hundred thousand distinct CDR3 sequences, around 7% seen only once; the top ten take roughly a sixth. The sample was PBMCs, taken about 49 days after the first yellow fever vaccination. Receptors originate from a man between 18 and 29 years old who received the YFV17D yellow fever vaccine.

This clonotype appeared many times. The J gene is TRBJ2-7, the V gene TRBV5-1; the D is unclear. Germline V gene sequence: CDR1 SGHRS, CDR2 YFSETQ. V dropped 4 bases and J dropped 3 bases, with 14 bases sitting between them. This CDR3 region has 14 residues. CDR3 in DNA: TGCGCCAGCAGCCCCTCCGGAGTTAACTACGAGCAGTACGTC. Encoded protein: CASSPSGVNYEQYV.

The J gene is TRBJ2-4, the V gene TRBV11-2; no clear D. CDR1 is SGHAT and CDR2 is FQNNGV in the germline V gene. The CDR3 loop spans 11 amino acids. The ends were cut back, 4 bases at V and 10 bases at J, with 8 bases in the middle. The CDR3 coding sequence is TGTGCCAGCAGCTCGATAGGGATTCAGTACTTC. Its translation: CASSSIGIQYF.

The sample holds a few counts of this clonotype. The rearrangement links TRBV7-9 to TRBJ2-3; TRBD2 is a possible D gene (5 bases). Germline CDR1 reads SEHNR; CDR2 reads FQNEAQ (reference sequence). The CDR3 extends over 14 amino acids. V was pared by 3 bases and J by 6 bases, with 13 bases between. As DNA, the CDR3 is TGTGCCAGCAGCTTGACTCAGTCGGGGGATACGCAGTATTTT. Translated, it gives CASSLTQSGDTQYF.

The rearrangement links TRBV4-1 to TRBJ2-7; D unclear. Per the germline V gene, CDR1 is MGHRA and CDR2 is YSYEKL. This CDR3 contains 13 residues. Trimming shortened V by 4 bases and J by 5 bases, and 12 bases separated the two germline ends. The DNA of the CDR3 is TGCGCCAGCAGCCCCACGAAGAGCCACGAGCAGTACTTC. Translation gives CASSPTKSHEQYF.

This clonotype was observed many times. This chain links TRBV11-2 with TRBJ1-2; weak D call: TRBD1 (6 bases). Germline values: CDR1 SGHAT, CDR2 FQNNGV. The CDR3 length is 14 residues. Trimming cost V 0 bases and J 5 bases, with 10 bases left between them. The CDR3 spells CASSLDRGIYGYTF. CDR3 DNA: TGTGCCAGCAGCTTAGACAGGGGCATATATGGCTACACCTTC. Combining the CDR3 with reference TRBV11-2 and TRBJ1-2 gives the whole variable domain EAGVAQSPRYKIIEKRQSVAFWCNPISGHATLYWYQQILGQGPKLLIQFQNNGVVDDSQLPKDRFSAERLKGVDSTLKIQPAKLEDSAVYLCASSLDRGIYGYTFGSGTRLTVV.

This clonotype has more than one count but fewer than ten. V and J are TRBV20-1 and TRBJ2-6; D is unresolved. The V gene's germline CDR1 is DFQATT and CDR2 SNEGSKA (reference sequence). V was trimmed by 6 bases and J by 1 base, leaving 4 bases between them. This CDR3 comprises 12 residues. CDR3 DNA: TGCAGTGCGATTTCTGGGGCCAACGTCCTGACTTTC. This sequence encodes CSAISGANVLTF.

CDR3 region: CSGAGTINTGELFF. The CDR3 coding sequence is TGCAGCGGAGCCGGGACAATTAACACCGGGGAGCTGTTTTTT. The chain employs TRBV29-1 and TRBJ2-2, with D maybe TRBD1 (6 bases). V was trimmed by 7 bases and J by 2 bases, leaving 14 bases between them. The germline V gene encodes CDR1 SQVTM and CDR2 ANQGSEA. The CDR3 has 14 residues.

This chain connects TRBV20-1 to TRBJ1-4, with 7 bases identical to TRBD1. This CDR3 has 13 amino acids. The J segment lost 6 bases and the V segment lost 3 bases, leaving 4 bases of the junction unmatched. The germline gives CDR1 DFQATT, CDR2 SNEGSKA (reference sequence). Written as DNA, the CDR3 is TGCAGTGCTAGGACAGGGACAGATGAAAAACTGTTTTTT. It yields the protein CSARTGTDEKLFF.

This clonotype turned up a few times. The chain employs TRBV5-6 and TRBJ2-3; maybe TRBD1 (6 bases). CDR3 length: 16 amino acids. Germline CDR1 and CDR2: SGHDT and YYEEEE. V lost 2 bases and J 4 bases, leaving 17 bases between the germline ends. As DNA, the CDR3 is TGTGCCAGCAGCTTTACTGGGACACCGTCGGCAGATACGCAGTATTTT. Encoded protein: CASSFTGTPSADTQYF.

This clonotype was counted only a few times. The genes are TRBV7-6 and TRBJ1-3; 11 bases are shared with TRBD1. The CDR3 has 15 residues. CDR1 is SGHVS and CDR2 is FNYEAQ in the germline V gene. With 5 bases clipped from V and 8 bases from J, the junction kept 8 bases outside the gene matches. DNA of the CDR3: TGTGCCAGCAGCGCCTCCGGGACAGGGGGGCACACCATATATTTT. It yields the protein CASSASGTGGHTIYF.

This clonotype was detected a few times. This chain uses TRBV5-1 with TRBJ2-2; D is perhaps TRBD1 (6 bases). The CDR3 is made up of 15 amino acids. Germline CDR1 is SGHRS and CDR2 is YFSETQ. V lost 4 bases to trimming and J lost 6 bases, with 16 bases between them. CDR3 region: CASSTALTGSGELFF. The DNA of the CDR3 is TGCGCCAGCAGCACAGCCTTAACAGGGTCCGGGGAGCTGTTTTTT.

The CDR3 is CAISESTQGRWSPLHF. The CDR3 region has the DNA TGTGCCATCAGTGAGTCGACTCAAGGGAGGTGGTCACCCCTCCACTTT. V is TRBV10-3 and J is TRBJ1-6, with D uncertain. CDR3 size: 16 residues. Trimming pared 0 bases from V and 10 bases from J, leaving 16 bases between. Germline V gives CDR1 ENHRY, CDR2 SYGVKD.

This clonotype was detected a few times. The genes are TRBV18 and TRBJ1-1; no reliable D call. Trimming pared 2 bases from V and 4 bases from J, leaving 8 bases between. There are 13 residues in the CDR3. Per germline, CDR1 KGHSH and CDR2 LQKENI. The CDR3 loop is CASSPIQSTEAFF. The DNA for the CDR3 is TGTGCCAGCTCACCAATACAGTCCACTGAAGCTTTCTTT.

This clonotype has a handful of counts. The chain is built from TRBV4-2 and TRBJ1-5; 9 nucleotides align to TRBD1. Germline loops: CDR1 LGHNA, CDR2 YNFKEQ. CDR3 length: 14 amino acids. Unmatched junction bases numbered 0, after V lost 0 bases and J lost 6 bases. DNA of the CDR3: TGTGCCAGCAGCCAAGAACAGGGGGCTCAGCCCCAGCATTTT. Protein sequence: CASSQEQGAQPQHF.

The chain is built from TRBV7-2 and TRBJ1-1, with D possibly TRBD1 on 6 matching bases. V lost 0 bases and J 2 bases, leaving 13 bases between the germline ends. Germline V lookup: CDR1 SGHTA, CDR2 FQGNSA. CDR3 size: 16 residues. In nucleotides, the CDR3 is TGTGCCAGCAGCTTAGCGGTGGACAGACTAAACACTGAAGCTTTCTTT. This translates into CASSLAVDRLNTEAFF.

The chain is built from TRBV5-6 and TRBJ2-2; 8 bases fit TRBD2. There are 15 residues in the CDR3. The V gene's germline CDR1 is SGHDT and CDR2 YYEEEE. The V segment lost 3 bases and the J segment 5 bases; nucleotides outside the gene matches: 6. The CDR3 sequence: CASSSGLVGTGELFF. As DNA, the CDR3 is TGTGCCAGCAGCTCGGGACTAGTAGGAACCGGGGAGCTGTTTTTT.

This clonotype was observed a few times. The chain is built from TRBV6-2 or TRBV6-3 and TRBJ2-5, with TRBD1 matching over 8 bases. CDR3 length: 15 amino acids. The J segment lost 3 bases and the V segment lost 4 bases, leaving 7 bases of the junction unmatched. Per the germline V gene, CDR1 is MNHEY and CDR2 is SVGEGT. The CDR3 loop is CASSLGDRPKETQYF. The CDR3 region has the DNA TGTGCCAGCAGTTTAGGGGACAGGCCGAAAGAGACCCAGTACTTC.

This clonotype showed up just a few times. This chain uses TRBV4-3 with TRBJ1-5, with TRBD1 as a possible D gene (6 bases). Germline CDR1 is LGHNA and CDR2 is YSLEER. CDR3 size: 17 residues. V was cut by 0 bases and J by 2 bases, with 14 bases left in between. In DNA, the CDR3 is TGCGCCAGCAGCCAAGATCCACAGGGAGAGGGCAATCAGCCCCAGCATTTT. Amino acid sequence: CASSQDPQGEGNQPQHF.

This clonotype has a handful of counts. The chain uses TRBV19 and TRBJ2-2; D may be TRBD2 (5 bases). This CDR3 has 15 residues. Germline loops: CDR1 LNHDA, CDR2 SQIVND (reference sequence). The ends were cut back, 6 bases at V and 3 bases at J, with 14 bases in the middle. In nucleotides, the CDR3 is TGTGCCAGTAGCCCGTTAGCTAGCTACACCGGGGAGCTGTTTTTT. Translated, it gives CASSPLASYTGELFF.

This chain uses TRBV7-9 with TRBJ2-2; D might be TRBD2 (5 bases). The CDR3 is 12 amino acids. The V end lost 3 bases, the J end lost 9 bases, and 8 bases lay between the germline ends. From germline, CDR1 is SEHNR and CDR2 FQNEAQ (reference sequence). Written as DNA, the CDR3 is TGTGCCAGCAGCTTCGAGGGAAGGGAGCTGTTTTTT. It yields the protein CASSFEGRELFF.

This rearrangement joins TRBV4-3 to TRBJ2-2; weak D call: TRBD2 (5 bases). Trimming took 1 base from V and 9 from J, leaving 18 bases between them. CDR1 LGHNA and CDR2 YSLEER come from the germline V gene. This CDR3 spans 16 amino acids. CDR3 in amino acids: CASSQVGRAKDRELFF. CDR3 DNA sequence: TGCGCCAGCAGCCAAGTTGGGCGGGCCAAGGACCGGGAGCTGTTTTTT.

As for this clonotype: Germline and junction disagree at one end, which may indicate a read error. V is TRBV7-2 and J is TRBJ1-1; D ambiguous. This CDR3 is 11 amino acids long. CDR1 is SGHTA and CDR2 is FQGNSA in the germline V gene. CDR3 nucleotide sequence: TGTGCCAGCAGCTCGGACTTCAGCTCCTCCTTT. This encodes CASSSDFSSSF.

As for this clonotype: Possible read error: a much larger clone is one base away. No conserved phenylalanine or tryptophan is present at the end of the CDR3, so a read error is the likely explanation. This sequence joins TRBV7-2 and TRBJ2-5; weak D call: TRBD2 (5 bases). Trimming took 5 bases from V and 4 from J, leaving 14 bases between them. Per germline, CDR1 SGHTA and CDR2 FQGNSA. The CDR3 is 14 residues long. Here the CDR3 reads CASSPPGGRETQYS. DNA of the CDR3: TGTGCCAGCAGCCCTCCGGGCGGGCGAGAGACCCAGTACTCC.

The genes are TRBV9 and TRBJ2-4, with TRBD1 identical over 11 bases. The J segment lost 0 bases and the V segment lost 9 bases, leaving 14 bases of the junction unmatched. The CDR3 runs 18 residues. CDR1 and CDR2 (germline): SGDLS, YYNGEE. The CDR3 sequence: CAICFGQGARIAKNIQYF. In nucleotides, the CDR3 is TGTGCCATCTGTTTCGGACAGGGGGCCCGAATAGCCAAAAACATTCAGTACTTC.

This clonotype has only one observation. CDR3: CASSSPELHSGGHQETQYF. CDR3 nucleotide sequence: TGCGCCAGCAGCTCCCCCGAGCTGCATAGCGGGGGCCACCAAGAGACCCAGTACTTC. The V and J genes are TRBV5-1 and TRBJ2-5; 9 bases line up with TRBD2. The CDR3 extends over 19 amino acids. CDR1 and CDR2 from the germline V gene are SGHRS and YFSETQ. V lost 3 bases and J lost 0; bases outside the gene matches: 15.

The V gene is TRBV5-6, the J gene TRBJ2-7; 9 nucleotides align to TRBD2. The length of the CDR3 is 15 residues. J was trimmed by 3 bases and V by 0 bases; bases with no gene match: 4. CDR1 is SGHDT and CDR2 is YYEEEE in the germline V gene. This chain's CDR3 is CASSLGLAGIYEQYV. The CDR3 DNA follows: TGTGCCAGCAGCTTGGGGCTAGCGGGGATCTACGAGCAGTACGTC.

This clonotype was detected only a few times. This chain connects TRBV2 to TRBJ1-1; D is ambiguous. V lost 3 bases, J lost 2 bases, and 7 bases lay in between. Per the germline V gene, CDR1 is SNHLY and CDR2 is FYNNEI. The CDR3 runs 13 residues. The CDR3 bases are TGTGCCAGCAGTGATCTCCCCAACACTGAAGCTTTCTTT. Residues: CASSDLPNTEAFF.